This TCR beta chain was sequenced for a study of spatial heterogeneity in lung cancer. General study results and limits: Ubiquitous, expanded tumor-derived TCRs were more frequently observed in blood at resection than at follow-up.

Time point denoted: sample taken at primary tumor resection. The donor group consisted of under 90 patients who had untreated, early-stage non-small cell lung cancer. Unsorted samples of tumor, nontumor lung or frozen PBMC had their whole RNA sequenced. Each TCR cDNA molecule bore a unique molecular identifier. TCRdb reprocessed the 5' RACE reads via MiXCR and lists one record per CDR3 protein. Of tens of thousands of distinct CDR3 sequences in the sample, around 15% are singletons; the top ten hold 55% to 60%. With respect to this clonotype: Its antigen is unidentified.

The receptor was derived from a male donor with early-stage non-small cell lung cancer. The material was PBMCs, obtained at surgery.

This chain's CDR3 is CASSRSGGNEQFF. The CDR3 bases are TGTGCCAGCAGCAGGAGCGGGGGGAATGAGCAGTTCTTC. The chain links TRBV12-3 or TRBV12-4 to TRBJ2-1, with TRBD2 identical over 9 bases. J lost 7 bases, V lost 6 bases, and 4 bases had no gene match. The CDR3 is 13 residues long.